This T cell receptor beta chain was identified in a study of cytomegalovirus exposure and HLA in healthy donors (dated by TCRdb to 2015 to 2018). As for the study more broadly: A later analysis indicated that the 120 validation repertoires were generated on the platform also employed for the approximately 670 repertoires of the first cohort. The study was designed to test whether signatures of past pathogen exposure could be identified by cataloging public T cell receptors. Besides the first cohort of roughly 700 subjects, a separate validation cohort made up of over 100 different subjects was used. To predict cytomegalovirus infection status, the study brought together high-throughput TCR immunosequencing, statistical association of individual TCRs with disease status, and machine learning. Broad study findings and their caveats: Cytomegalovirus status was reported to be diagnosed by the classifier with high specificity and sensitivity in both the original and validation cohorts. Most TCR sequences were seen in very few donors, while some public TCRs were found in many individuals. In the study, some 180 TCR beta chains were listed as associated with cytomegalovirus. According to the authors, the approach could potentially be generalized to other disease states and immunological phenotypes. A later analysis found that TCRs clustered in the first cohort also tended to co-occur in the 120 or so validation repertoires, with approximately 95% of cluster scores above 0. All 120 or so repertoires were used to score co-occurrence in the validation cohort in a later analysis, because that analysis had no HLA typing for the cohort. A few of the identified cytomegalovirus-associated TCR beta chains were confirmed in vitro to be specific for cytomegalovirus antigens.

Library prep was done by the immunoSEQ multiplex PCR assay. Regarding the original processing steps: A statistical classification framework was built for diagnosing cytomegalovirus status from the catalog of TCR beta chain sequences. The immuneACCESS repertoire file appears here via TCRdb, limited to in-frame rearrangements. These files lack a portion of the clones; in checked studies, under half of the deficit traces to unresolved V genes, and the cause of the others is not known. That table furnishes V, J and clone size, whereas the DNA furnished D and trimming. The sample includes 71,000 or so clones, with 85% to 95% observed a single time. Of the sample, around 1.5% falls within the top ten clones. About this clone itself: No cognate antigen has been identified for it. Base qualities are not provided; no much larger clone lies one nucleotide away.

The donors belonged to the validation cohort of about 130 subjects, which was separate from the roughly 700-subject first cohort. Spanning cysteine to phenylalanine, the CDR3 consists of 14 amino acids. Only the CDR3 portion is preserved as DNA: 42 bases, with reading frame beginning at the first base. V is pruned by 6 bases and J by 4 bases, leaving 5 bases of the junction without a gene match. CDR1 and CDR2, per the germline V gene, are SGHTA and FQGNSA. The clonotype originates from a man younger than 30 in good health and CMV-seropositive. The rearranged segments are TRBV7-2 and TRBJ2-7; 11 bases in the middle match TRBD2. Sequencing input: PBMCs. CDR3 sequence: CASSFTSGGYEQYF. The nucleotides read TGTGCCAGCAGTTTTACTAGCGGGGGTTACGAGCAGTACTTC.